This record concerns one T cell receptor beta chain sequence. The antigen is undetermined. This CDR3 spans 13 amino acids. V lost 0 bases to trimming and J lost 2 bases, with 5 bases between them. From germline, CDR1 is SGHNT and CDR2 YYREEE (reference sequence). Some clones are missing from TCRdb's copy, which holds only in-frame ones; the method was immunoSEQ multiplex PCR. This sample has 110,000 or so clones, with around 75% found just once. CTLA-4 blockade using ipilimumab, together with focal radiation, was received by patients with chemo-refractory metastatic non-small-cell lung cancer. The entry originates in a study of radiotherapy plus CTLA-4 blockade in lung cancer. Study-wide context: With approximately 30% of patients having disease control, objective responses were seen in about 17%. Overall study findings and caveats: Together with interferon-beta, which increased in serum after radiation, early dynamic changes in blood T cell clones were reportedly the best predictors of response. Blood-borne expansion of tumor-derived TCR clones followed radiotherapy plus ipilimumab.

This clonotype was obtained from a human donor with non-small cell lung cancer who had a partial response to radiotherapy plus ipilimumab. The chain employs TRBV5-4 and TRBJ1-2; the D is unclear. The sample in question was peripheral blood, obtained from a patient treated with radiotherapy plus ipilimumab. The CDR3 nucleotides read TGTGCCAGCAGCTTGGACAACAACTATGGCTACACCTTC. Protein sequence: CASSLDNNYGYTF.